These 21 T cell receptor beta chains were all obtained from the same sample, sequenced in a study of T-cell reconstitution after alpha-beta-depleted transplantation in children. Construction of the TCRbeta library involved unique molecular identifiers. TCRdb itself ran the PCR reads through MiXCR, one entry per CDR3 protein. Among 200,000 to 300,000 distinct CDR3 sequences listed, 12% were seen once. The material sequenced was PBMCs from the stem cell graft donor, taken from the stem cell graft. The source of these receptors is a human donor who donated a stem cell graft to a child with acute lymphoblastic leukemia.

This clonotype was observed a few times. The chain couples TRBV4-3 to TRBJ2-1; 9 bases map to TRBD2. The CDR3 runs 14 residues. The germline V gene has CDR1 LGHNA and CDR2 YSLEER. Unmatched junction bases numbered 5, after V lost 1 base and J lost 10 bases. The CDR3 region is CASSQVGTSREQFF. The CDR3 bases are TGCGCCAGCAGCCAAGTTGGGACTAGCAGAGAGCAGTTCTTC.

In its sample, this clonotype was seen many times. The CDR3 spells CSAPPPTGTYEQYF. The CDR3 bases are TGCAGTGCCCCCCCTCCCACAGGAACCTACGAGCAGTACTTC. This sequence joins TRBV20-1 and TRBJ2-7; D possibly corresponds to TRBD1 (5 bases). V lost 6 bases and J 2 bases, leaving 17 bases between the germline ends. The germline V gene has CDR1 DFQATT and CDR2 SNEGSKA (reference sequence). The CDR3 extends over 14 amino acids.

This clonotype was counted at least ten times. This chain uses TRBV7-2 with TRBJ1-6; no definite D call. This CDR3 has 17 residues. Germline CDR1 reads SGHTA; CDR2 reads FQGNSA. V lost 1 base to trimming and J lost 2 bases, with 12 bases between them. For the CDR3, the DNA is TGTGCCAGCAGCTTAGGGTTCTCAGCAGCCTATAATTCACCCCTCCACTTT. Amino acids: CASSLGFSAAYNSPLHF.

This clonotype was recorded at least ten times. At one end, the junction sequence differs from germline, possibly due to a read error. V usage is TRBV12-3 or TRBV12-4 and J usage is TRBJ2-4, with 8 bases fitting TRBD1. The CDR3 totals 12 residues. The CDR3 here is CASSSLGQAADF. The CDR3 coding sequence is TGTGCCAGCAGTTCCCTGGGACAGGCGGCGGACTTC.

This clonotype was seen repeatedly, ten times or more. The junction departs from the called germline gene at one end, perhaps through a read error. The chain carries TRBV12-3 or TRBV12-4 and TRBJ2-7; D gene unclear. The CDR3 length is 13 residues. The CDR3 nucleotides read TGTGCCAGCAGTTTAGCGGGATCGGTCGGCTGGGGCTTC. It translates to CASSLAGSVGWGF.

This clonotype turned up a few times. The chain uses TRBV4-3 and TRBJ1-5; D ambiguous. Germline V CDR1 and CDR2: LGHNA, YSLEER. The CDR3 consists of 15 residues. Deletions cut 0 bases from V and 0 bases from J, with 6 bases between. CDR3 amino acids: CASSQDSASNQPQHF. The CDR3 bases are TGCGCCAGCAGCCAAGATTCAGCTAGCAATCAGCCCCAGCATTTT.

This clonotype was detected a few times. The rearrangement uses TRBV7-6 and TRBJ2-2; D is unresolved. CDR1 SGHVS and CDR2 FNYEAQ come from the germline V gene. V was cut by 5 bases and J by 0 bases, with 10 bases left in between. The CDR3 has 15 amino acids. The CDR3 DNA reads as TGTGCCAGCAGCAATAGGCGTACGAACACCGGGGAGCTGTTTTTT. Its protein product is CASSNRRTNTGELFF.

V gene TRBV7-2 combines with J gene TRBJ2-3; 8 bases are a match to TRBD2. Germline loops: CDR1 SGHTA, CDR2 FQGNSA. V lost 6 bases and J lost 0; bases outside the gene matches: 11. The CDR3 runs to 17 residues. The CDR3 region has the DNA TGTGCCAGCAGTTACCCCTCAGCGGGGGCTAGCACAGATACGCAGTATTTT. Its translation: CASSYPSAGASTDTQYF.

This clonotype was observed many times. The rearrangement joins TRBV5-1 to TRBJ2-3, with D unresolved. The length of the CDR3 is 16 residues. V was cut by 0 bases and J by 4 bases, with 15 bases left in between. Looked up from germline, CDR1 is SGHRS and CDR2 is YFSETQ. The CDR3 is CASSLGHPSLADTQYF. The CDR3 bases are TGCGCCAGCAGCTTGGGACACCCCTCCTTGGCAGATACGCAGTATTTT.

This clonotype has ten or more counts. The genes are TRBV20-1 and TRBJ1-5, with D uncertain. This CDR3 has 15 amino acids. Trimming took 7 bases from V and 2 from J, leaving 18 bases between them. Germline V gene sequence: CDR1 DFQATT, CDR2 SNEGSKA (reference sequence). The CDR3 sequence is CSGLPRSRGNQPQHF. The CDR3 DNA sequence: TGCAGTGGACTCCCGCGCTCGAGGGGCAATCAGCCCCAGCATTTT.

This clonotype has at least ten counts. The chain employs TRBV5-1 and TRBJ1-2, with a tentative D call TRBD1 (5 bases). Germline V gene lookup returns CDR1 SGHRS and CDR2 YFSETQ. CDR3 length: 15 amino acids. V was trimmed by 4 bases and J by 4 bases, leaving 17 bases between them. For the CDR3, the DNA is TGCGCCAGCAGCATGGTTGGGACGCCGACCTATGGCTACACCTTC. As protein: CASSMVGTPTYGYTF.

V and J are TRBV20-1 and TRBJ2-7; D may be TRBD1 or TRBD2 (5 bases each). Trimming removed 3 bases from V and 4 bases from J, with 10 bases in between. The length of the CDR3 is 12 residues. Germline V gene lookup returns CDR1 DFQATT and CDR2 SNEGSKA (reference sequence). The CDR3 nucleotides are TGCAGTGCTAGCGGGGCGCTATACGAGCAGTACTTC. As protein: CSASGALYEQYF.

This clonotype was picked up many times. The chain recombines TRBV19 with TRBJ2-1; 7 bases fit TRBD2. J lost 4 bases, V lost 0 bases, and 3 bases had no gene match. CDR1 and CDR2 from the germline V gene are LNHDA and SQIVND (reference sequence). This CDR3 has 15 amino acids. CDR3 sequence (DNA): TGTGCCAGTAGTATAGAACTAGCGAGGTACAATGAGCAGTTCTTC. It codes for CASSIELARYNEQFF. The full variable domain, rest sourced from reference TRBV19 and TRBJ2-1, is DGGITQSPKYLFRKEGQNVTLSCEQNLNHDAMYWYRQDPGQGLRLIYYSQIVNDFQKGDIAEGYSVSREKKESFPLTVTSAQKNPTAFYLCASSIELARYNEQFFGPGTRLTVL.

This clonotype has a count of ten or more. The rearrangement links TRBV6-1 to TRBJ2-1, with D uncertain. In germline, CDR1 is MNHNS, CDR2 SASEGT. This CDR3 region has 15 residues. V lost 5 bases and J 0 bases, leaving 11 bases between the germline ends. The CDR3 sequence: CASSLDGRSYNEQFF. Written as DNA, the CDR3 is TGTGCCAGCAGTCTGGACGGACGCTCCTACAATGAGCAGTTCTTC.

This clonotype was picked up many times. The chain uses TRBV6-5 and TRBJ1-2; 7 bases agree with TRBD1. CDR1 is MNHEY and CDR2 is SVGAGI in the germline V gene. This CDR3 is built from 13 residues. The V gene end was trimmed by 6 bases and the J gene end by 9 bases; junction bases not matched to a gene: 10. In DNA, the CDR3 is TGTGCCAGCAGGGGGGGACAGACCTTGAGCTACACCTTC. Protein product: CASRGGQTLSYTF.

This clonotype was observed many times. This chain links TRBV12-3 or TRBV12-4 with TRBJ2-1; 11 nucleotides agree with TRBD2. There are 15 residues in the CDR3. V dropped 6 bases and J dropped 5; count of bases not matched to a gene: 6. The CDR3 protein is CASRPLAGGNNEQFF. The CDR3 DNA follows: TGTGCCAGCAGACCTCTAGCGGGAGGCAACAATGAGCAGTTCTTC.

The CDR3 sequence: CASRGGGGGFRETQYF. As DNA, the CDR3 is TGTGCCAGCAGGGGGGGGGGCGGGGGGTTCCGTGAGACCCAGTACTTC. V and J are TRBV6-5 and TRBJ2-5, with 8 bases matching TRBD2. The V gene's germline CDR1 is MNHEY and CDR2 SVGAGI. V lost 6 bases, J lost 5 bases, and 14 bases stayed unmatched. The CDR3 contains 16 residues.

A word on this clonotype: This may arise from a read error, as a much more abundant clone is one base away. The CDR3 region is CSVEVTNYGYTF. The CDR3 DNA reads TGCAGCGTTGAAGTCACCAACTATGGCTACACCTTC. The chain couples TRBV29-1 to TRBJ1-2; D is uncertain. The germline CDR1 and CDR2 sequences are SQVTM and ANQGSEA. The CDR3 covers 12 residues. Trimming stripped 1 base from V and 2 bases from J, with 5 bases between.

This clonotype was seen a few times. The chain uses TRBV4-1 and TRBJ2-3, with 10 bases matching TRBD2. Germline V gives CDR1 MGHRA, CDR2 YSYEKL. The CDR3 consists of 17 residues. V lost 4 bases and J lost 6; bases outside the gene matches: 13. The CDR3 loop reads CASSLAQSGGAWDTQYF. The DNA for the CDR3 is TGCGCCAGCAGCCTTGCCCAGAGCGGGGGGGCCTGGGATACGCAGTATTTT.

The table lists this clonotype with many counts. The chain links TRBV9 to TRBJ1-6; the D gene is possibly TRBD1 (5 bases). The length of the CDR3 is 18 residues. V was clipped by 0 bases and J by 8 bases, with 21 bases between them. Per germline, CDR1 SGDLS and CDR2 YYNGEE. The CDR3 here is CASSVATGPGTQDSPLHF. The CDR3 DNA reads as TGTGCCAGCAGCGTAGCTACGGGCCCCGGGACTCAGGATTCACCCCTCCACTTT.

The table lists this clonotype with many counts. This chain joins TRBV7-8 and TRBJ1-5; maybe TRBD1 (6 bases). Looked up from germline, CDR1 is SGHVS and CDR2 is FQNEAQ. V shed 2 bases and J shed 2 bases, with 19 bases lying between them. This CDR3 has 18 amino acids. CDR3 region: CASSLRGISGVGNQPQHF. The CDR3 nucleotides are TGTGCCAGCAGCTTAAGGGGGATAAGCGGGGTGGGCAATCAGCCCCAGCATTTT.